The next 10 T cell receptor beta chains were all read from a single sample in a study of cytomegalovirus exposure and HLA in healthy donors. This PCR relied on a set of 60 Vbeta primers and 13 Jbeta primers. Sequencing used immunoSEQ multiplex PCR; TCRdb keeps in-frame clones, though not all of them. Among under 200,000 clones listed, over 60% were seen once. Sequencing input: PBMCs. All receptors derive from a man aged 35-49 years in good health and CMV-seronegative.

The chain carries TRBV6-5 and TRBJ1-6; a weak D match, TRBD1 (6 bases). The CDR3 covers 14 residues. CDR1 and CDR2 from the germline V gene are MNHEY and SVGAGI. The germline V and J ends were trimmed by 5 bases and 7 bases, with 12 bases remaining between them. The CDR3 loop reads CASSPGEQNSPLHF. CDR3 DNA: TGTGCCAGCAGTCCAGGGGAACAAAATTCACCCCTCCACTTT.

The chain has TRBV28 and TRBJ1-4, with D maybe TRBD1 (6 bases). The CDR3 length is 16 residues. V was shortened by 5 bases and J by 3 bases, with 16 bases between the two germline ends. CDR1 and CDR2 from the germline V gene are MDHEN and SYDVKM. Here the CDR3 reads CASSLAPGHPNEKLFF. Written as DNA, the CDR3 is TGTGCCAGCAGTCTTGCTCCGGGACATCCTAATGAAAAACTGTTTTTT. Full variable domain (missing parts from reference TRBV28 and TRBJ1-4): DVKVTQSSRYLVKRTGEKVFLECVQDMDHENMFWYRQDPGLGLRLIYFSYDVKMKEKGDIPEGYSVSREKKERFSLILESASTNQTSMYLCASSLAPGHPNEKLFFGSGTQLSVL.

The chain uses TRBV7-2 and TRBJ2-2, with 11 nucleotides matching TRBD2. This CDR3 region has 19 residues. With 5 bases clipped from V and 1 base from J, the junction kept 12 bases outside the gene matches. Per the germline V gene, CDR1 is SGHTA and CDR2 is FQGNSA. The chain's CDR3 is CASSVPLAGAPGNTGELFF. CDR3 in DNA: TGTGCCAGCAGCGTACCACTAGCGGGGGCCCCGGGGAACACCGGGGAGCTGTTTTTT.

The genes are TRBV7-2 and TRBJ2-5; 8 positions agree with TRBD2. This CDR3 has 14 residues. V was clipped by 4 bases and J by 4 bases; unmatched bases: 5. CDR1 SGHTA and CDR2 FQGNSA come from the germline V gene. The CDR3 DNA follows: TGTGCCAGCAGCTCTAGACGGGGGGGAGAGACCCAGTACTTC. It encodes CASSSRRGGETQYF.

The rearrangement links TRBV7-2 to TRBJ1-2, with D maybe TRBD1 (5 bases). The ends were cut back, 5 bases at V and 0 bases at J, with 13 bases in the middle. This CDR3 comprises 15 residues. Per the germline V gene, CDR1 is SGHTA and CDR2 is FQGNSA. CDR3 nucleotides: TGTGCCAGCAGCCCGGTAGGGGCGGCTAACTATGGCTACACCTTC. Its translation is CASSPVGAANYGYTF.

The genes are TRBV6-5 and TRBJ2-1; D is unclear. The CDR3 runs 14 residues. CDR1 and CDR2 from the germline V gene are MNHEY and SVGAGI. Trimming pared 2 bases from V and 0 bases from J, leaving 5 bases between. CDR3 amino acids: CASSYLSSYNEQFF. The CDR3 DNA is TGTGCCAGCAGTTACCTAAGCTCCTACAATGAGCAGTTCTTC.

Concerning this clone itself: Mismatch with germline at one junction end may stem from a read error. This sequence joins TRBV7-9 and TRBJ1-5; 8 bases are a match to TRBD1. Germline V gene lookup returns CDR1 SEHNR and CDR2 FQNEAQ (reference sequence). The CDR3 contains 18 residues. The CDR3 DNA reads as TGTGCCAGCAGCGTAGCTAGCTCCGGGACAGGCGGAAATCAGCCCCAGCATTTT. Amino acid sequence: CASSVASSGTGGNQPQHF. Combining the CDR3 with reference TRBV7-9 and TRBJ1-5 gives the whole variable domain DTGVSQNPRHKITKRGQNVTFRCDPISEHNRLYWYRQTLGQGPEFLTYFQNEAQLEKSRLLSDRFSAERPKGSFSTLEIQRTEQGDSAMYLCASSVASSGTGGNQPQHFGDGTRLSIL.

The sample holds one count of this clone. The chain couples TRBV7-9 to TRBJ2-3; D ambiguous. V dropped 2 bases and J dropped 5 bases, with 5 bases sitting between them. This CDR3 is built from 12 residues. Germline V gene sequence: CDR1 SEHNR, CDR2 FQNEAQ (reference sequence). CDR3 in amino acids: CASSLQVDTQYF. The CDR3 nucleotides are TGTGCCAGCAGCTTACAGGTAGATACGCAGTATTTT.

The chain employs TRBV27 and TRBJ2-7; 7 bases fit TRBD1. Germline V CDR1 and CDR2: MNHEY, SMNVEV (reference sequence). J was trimmed by 0 bases and V by 5 bases; bases with no gene match: 4. This CDR3 spans 14 amino acids. Here the CDR3 DNA reads TGTGCCAGCAGTCCCTGGGACAGCTCCTACGAGCAGTACTTC. Protein sequence: CASSPWDSSYEQYF.

Only a few counts were recorded for this clone. The genes are TRBV29-1 and TRBJ1-1; no definite D call. This CDR3 contains 12 residues. V shed 5 bases and J shed 9 bases, with 16 bases lying between them. Germline lookup yields CDR1 SQVTM and CDR2 ANQGSEA. Written as DNA, the CDR3 is TGCAGCGTTCTACAGAATAACCCTCAAGCTTTCTTT. Its translation: CSVLQNNPQAFF.